This T cell receptor beta chain was retrieved from a study of cytomegalovirus exposure and HLA in healthy donors. Among the donors, all were healthy bone marrow donors. Primers: 60 Vbeta forward and 13 Jbeta reverse. Under the authors' procedure: In a later analysis, roughly 11 million of 60 million to 80 million unique beta chains occurred in at least two donors. Profiled with immunoSEQ multiplex PCR; TCRdb holds only in-frame clones, not every one. V and J calls and clone size are given by that table; D and trimming were obtained from the DNA. The table has around 190,000 clones, around 73% seen once. The CDR3 runs to 15 residues. Germline V CDR1 and CDR2: SGHTA, FQGNSA. Trimming took 4 bases from V and 2 from J, leaving 15 bases between them. On this clone: Its antigen remains unidentified.

Points from the study as a whole: A link between a missense DCLRE1C variant and TCR beta V- and J-gene trimming emerged from a later analysis. Prior analysis indicated that the majority of TCR beta V segments exhibited productivity approximately 90% or approximately 30% of the time.

The J gene is TRBJ2-7, the V gene TRBV7-2; tentatively, D is TRBD2 (6 bases). The sequenced sample consisted of PBMCs. The source is a man in his sixties in good health and CMV-seronegative. The CDR3 DNA is TGTGCCAGCAGCTCAGGCGTTGGGGGGACCTACGAGCAGTACTTC. Translation gives CASSSGVGGTYEQYF.